Presented here are 17 T cell receptor beta chains from one specimen sequenced in a study of blood T cells in healthy people across ages. Then a second PCR, running roughly 7 to 11 cycles, was carried out with a sample-barcoded 5' primer and a J-beta primer mix. TCRdb re-derived calls from the 5' RACE reads in MiXCR, one entry per CDR3 protein. The table lists approximately 810,000 distinct CDR3 sequences, 25% to 35% of them singletons. The material sequenced was blood. These TCRs come from an elderly woman in good health.

The J gene is TRBJ2-3, the V gene TRBV7-9; possible D gene TRBD2, 6 bases. The CDR3 contains 14 residues. The V end was cut by 5 bases, the J end by 4 bases, with 13 bases between. Germline V gives CDR1 SEHNR, CDR2 FQNEAQ (reference sequence). CDR3 sequence: CASSRPTRADTQYF. CDR3 DNA sequence: TGTGCCAGCAGCCGCCCGACTAGAGCAGATACGCAGTATTTT.

This clonotype occurred many times. This rearrangement joins TRBV9 to TRBJ2-4; TRBD1 agrees at 7 bases. The germline V gene has CDR1 SGDLS and CDR2 YYNGEE. Trimming took 3 bases from V and 9 from J; bases not matched to a gene: 9. This CDR3 comprises 14 residues. In DNA form, the CDR3 reads TGTGCCAGCAGCGCAGACAGGGAAGTCGGCATTCAGTACTTC. Translation gives CASSADREVGIQYF. The variable domain in full, completed from reference TRBV9 and TRBJ2-4, reads DSGVTQTPKHLITATGQRVTLRCSPRSGDLSVYWYQQSLDQGLQFLIQYYNGEERAKGNILERFSAQQFPDLHSELNLSSLELGDSALYFCASSADREVGIQYFGAGTRLSVL.

This clonotype was recorded only once. A clone one base away is much larger, so this may be a read error. The V and J genes are TRBV4-1 and TRBJ1-2; D remains ambiguous. Trimming removed 1 base from V and 0 bases from J, with 12 bases in between. From germline, CDR1 is MGHRA and CDR2 YSYEKL. This CDR3 is 16 amino acids long. CDR3 residues: CASSQGVGRANYGYTF. CDR3 nucleotides: TGCGCCAGCAGCCAAGGAGTCGGCCGGGCTAACTATGGCTACACCTTC.

As for this clonotype: A much larger clone lies one base from this, so it may be a read error. The chain is built from TRBV25-1 and TRBJ2-1; TRBD1 might be the D (6 bases). V was pared by 6 bases and J by 2 bases, with 14 bases between. The CDR3 loop spans 15 amino acids. CDR1 MGHDK and CDR2 SYGVNS come from the germline V gene. The CDR3 nucleotides are TGTGCCAGCAGCGGAGACAGGAAGCCCTACAATGAGCAGTTCTTC. It specifies CASSGDRKPYNEQFF.

This clonotype was picked up a small number of times. This chain links TRBV6-6 with TRBJ2-5, with a tentative D call TRBD1 (6 bases). V dropped 8 bases and J dropped 11 bases, with 21 bases sitting between them. The CDR3 sequence is 13 residues long. Germline CDR1 is MNHNY and CDR2 is SVGAGI (reference sequence). The CDR3 sequence is CASETGHYNEQYF. As DNA, the CDR3 is TGTGCCAGCGAGACAGGTCACTACAATGAGCAGTACTTC.

This clonotype has more than one count but fewer than ten. The chain uses TRBV6-2 or TRBV6-3 and TRBJ1-1; unclear D gene. From germline, CDR1 is MNHEY and CDR2 SVGEGT. V was pared by 7 bases and J by 3 bases, with 15 bases between. The CDR3 sequence is 14 residues long. The CDR3 bases are TGTGCCAGCATGAAGGCCGGGCCCTACACTGAAGCTTTCTTT. This translates into CASMKAGPYTEAFF.

The rearrangement joins TRBV2 to TRBJ1-4; D perhaps matches TRBD1 (5 bases). The V gene's germline CDR1 is SNHLY and CDR2 FYNNEI. This CDR3 has 16 amino acids. V was clipped by 2 bases and J by 5 bases, with 15 bases between them. In DNA form, the CDR3 reads TGTGCCAGCAGTGAAAATTTCGGGGCCCGAAATGAAAAACTGTTTTTT. It translates to CASSENFGARNEKLFF.

This clonotype has ten or more counts. The chain couples TRBV7-8 to TRBJ2-4, with 7 bases lining up with TRBD1. The germline V gene has CDR1 SGHVS and CDR2 FQNEAQ. The CDR3 loop spans 14 amino acids. V lost 5 bases, J lost 2 bases, and 3 bases stayed unmatched. The CDR3 nucleotides read TGTGCCAGCAGCCCGGACAGGCCCAAAAACATTCAGTACTTC. It encodes CASSPDRPKNIQYF. The whole variable domain, remainder taken from reference TRBV7-8 and TRBJ2-4, is GAGVSQSPRYKVAKRGQDVALRCDPISGHVSLFWYQQALGQGPEFLTYFQNEAQLDKSGLPSDRFFAERPEGSVSTLKIQRTQQEDSAVYLCASSPDRPKNIQYFGAGTRLSVL.

This clonotype was picked up a small number of times. The J gene is TRBJ2-6, the V gene TRBV6-5; D assignment may be TRBD1 or TRBD2 (5 bases each). Germline V gene lookup returns CDR1 MNHEY and CDR2 SVGAGI. The CDR3 extends over 21 amino acids. Trimming left V 4 bases short and J 0 bases short, with 25 bases between. CDR3 bases: TGTGCCAGCAGTTCCTTCGGACACGGAGGATTTAAAAGCTCTGGGGCCAACGTCCTGACTTTC. It yields the protein CASSSFGHGGFKSSGANVLTF.

This clonotype was found many times. The chain employs TRBV7-7 and TRBJ2-1, with TRBD2 matching over 13 bases. Trimming cost V 5 bases and J 6 bases; bases outside gene matches: 4. Germline CDR1 and CDR2: SSHAT and FNYEAQ (reference sequence). The CDR3 extends over 15 amino acids. The CDR3 loop is CASSVTSGGANEQFF. The CDR3 DNA follows: TGTGCCAGCAGCGTTACTAGCGGGGGGGCCAATGAGCAGTTCTTC.

The chain combines TRBV18 with TRBJ1-2; the D gene is possibly TRBD1 (5 bases). This CDR3 has 14 residues. Germline values: CDR1 KGHSH, CDR2 LQKENI. The V end lost 3 bases, the J end lost 3 bases, and 11 bases lay between the germline ends. CDR3 residues: CASSPLGEDYGYTF. DNA for the CDR3: TGTGCCAGCTCACCGTTAGGGGAGGACTATGGCTACACCTTC.

There are a few counts of this clonotype. This chain links TRBV6-1 with TRBJ1-6, with 9 bases aligning to TRBD1. The ends lost 3 bases at V and 10 bases at J; junction bases unmatched: 13. The CDR3 is 17 residues long. CDR1 is MNHNS, CDR2 SASEGT, per germline. The CDR3 here is CASSDPPWDRVESPLHF. CDR3 coding DNA: TGTGCCAGCAGTGATCCGCCCTGGGACAGGGTTGAATCACCCCTCCACTTT.

A word on this clonotype: A much larger clone differs by one base, so this may be a read error. The rearrangement uses TRBV7-9 and TRBJ2-4, with D perhaps matching TRBD1 (7 bases). The CDR3 contains 14 residues. Germline loops: CDR1 SEHNR, CDR2 FQNEAQ (reference sequence). Trimming shortened V by 5 bases and J by 8 bases, and 16 bases separated the two germline ends. For the CDR3, the DNA is TGTGCCAGCAGCGCTATGGGCAGGGGGGACATTCAGTACTTC. Translated, it gives CASSAMGRGDIQYF.

As for this clonotype: This clone may be a read error of a much larger clone one base away. This chain links TRBV6-6 with TRBJ2-7; D call uncertain. CDR1 is MNHNY and CDR2 is SVGAGI in the germline V gene (reference sequence). CDR3 length: 15 residues. The CDR3 region is CAGSPKGKNSYEQYF. CDR3 nucleotide sequence: TGTGCCGGCAGTCCGAAGGGCAAAAACTCCTACGAGCAGTACTTC.

The chain has TRBV19 and TRBJ2-4; tentatively, D is TRBD1 (6 bases). Germline-derived CDR1 and CDR2 are LNHDA and SQIVND (reference sequence). This CDR3 region has 15 residues. Trimming took off 5 bases at V and 0 bases at J, with 11 bases between the two ends. CDR3 region: CASSDQGLAKNIQYF. The CDR3 DNA sequence: TGTGCCAGTAGTGATCAGGGGCTAGCCAAAAACATTCAGTACTTC.

The rearrangement uses TRBV7-2 and TRBJ2-7; 9 nucleotides agree with TRBD1. Germline V gives CDR1 SGHTA, CDR2 FQGNSA. The CDR3 runs 17 residues. The V gene end was trimmed by 2 bases and the J gene end by 5 bases; junction bases not matched to a gene: 13. CDR3 amino acids: CASSLLGTGRRSHEQYF. The DNA for the CDR3 is TGTGCCAGCAGCTTACTCGGGACAGGGAGGAGGTCCCACGAGCAGTACTTC.

Comments on this clonotype: A much larger clone differs by one base, so this may be a read error. The chain recombines TRBV12-3 or TRBV12-4 with TRBJ1-1; a weak D match, TRBD1 (5 bases). The CDR3 sequence is 14 residues long. DNA of the CDR3: TGTGCCTGCAGTACGGGACTCCCTGGCACTGAAGCTTTCTTT. This gives the protein CACSTGLPGTEAFF.